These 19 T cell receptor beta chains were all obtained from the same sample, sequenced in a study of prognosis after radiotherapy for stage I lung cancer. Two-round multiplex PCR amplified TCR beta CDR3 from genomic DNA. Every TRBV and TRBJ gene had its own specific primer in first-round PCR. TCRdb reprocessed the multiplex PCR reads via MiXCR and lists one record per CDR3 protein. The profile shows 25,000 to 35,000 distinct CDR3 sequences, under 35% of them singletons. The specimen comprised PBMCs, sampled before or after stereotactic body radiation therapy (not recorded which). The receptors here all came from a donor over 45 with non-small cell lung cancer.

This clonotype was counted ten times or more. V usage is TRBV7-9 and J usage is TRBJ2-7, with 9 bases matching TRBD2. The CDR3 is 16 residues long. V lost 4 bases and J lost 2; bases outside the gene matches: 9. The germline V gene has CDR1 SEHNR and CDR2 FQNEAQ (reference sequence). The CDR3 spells CASSSARASGAYEQYF. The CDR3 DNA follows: TGTGCCAGCAGCTCAGCTAGGGCTAGCGGGGCCTACGAGCAGTACTTC.

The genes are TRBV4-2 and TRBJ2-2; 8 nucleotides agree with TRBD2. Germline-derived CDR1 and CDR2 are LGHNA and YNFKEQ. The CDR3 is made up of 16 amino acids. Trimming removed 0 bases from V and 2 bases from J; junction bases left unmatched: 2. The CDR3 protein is CASSQELAVNTGELFF. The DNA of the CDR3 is TGTGCCAGCAGCCAAGAACTAGCGGTAAACACCGGGGAGCTGTTTTTT.

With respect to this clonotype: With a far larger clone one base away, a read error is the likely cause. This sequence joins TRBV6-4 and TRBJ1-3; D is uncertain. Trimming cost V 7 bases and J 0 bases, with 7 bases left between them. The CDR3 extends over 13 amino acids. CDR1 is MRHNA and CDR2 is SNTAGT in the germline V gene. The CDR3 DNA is TGTGCCAGCATATTGGGCTCTGGAAACACCATATATTTT. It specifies CASILGSGNTIYF.

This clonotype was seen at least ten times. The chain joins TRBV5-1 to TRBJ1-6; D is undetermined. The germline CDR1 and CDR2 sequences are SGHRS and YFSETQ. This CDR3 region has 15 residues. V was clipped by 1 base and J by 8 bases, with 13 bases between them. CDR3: CASSLLPSFDSPLHF. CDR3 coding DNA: TGCGCCAGCAGCTTGCTGCCCTCATTTGATTCACCCCTCCACTTT.

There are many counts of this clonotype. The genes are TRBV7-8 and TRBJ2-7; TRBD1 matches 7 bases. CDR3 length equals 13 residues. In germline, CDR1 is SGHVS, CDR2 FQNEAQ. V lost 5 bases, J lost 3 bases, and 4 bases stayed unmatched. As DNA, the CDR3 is TGTGCCAGCAGCCTTAGACAGGGCTACGAGCAGTACTTC. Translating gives CASSLRQGYEQYF.

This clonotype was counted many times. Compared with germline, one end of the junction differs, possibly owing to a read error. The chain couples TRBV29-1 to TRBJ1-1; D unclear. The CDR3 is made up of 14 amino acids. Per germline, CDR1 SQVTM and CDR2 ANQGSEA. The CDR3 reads CSVQYPIVNTEASF. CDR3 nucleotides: TGCAGCGTTCAGTACCCCATCGTGAACACTGAAGCTTCCTTT.

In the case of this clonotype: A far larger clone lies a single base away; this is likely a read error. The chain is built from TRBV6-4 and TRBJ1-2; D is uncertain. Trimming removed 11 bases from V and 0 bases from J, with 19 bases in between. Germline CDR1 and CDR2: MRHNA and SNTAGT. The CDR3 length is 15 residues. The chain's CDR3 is CAAGWRITTNYGYTF. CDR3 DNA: TGTGCCGCGGGGTGGCGCATTACAACTAACTATGGCTACACCTTC.

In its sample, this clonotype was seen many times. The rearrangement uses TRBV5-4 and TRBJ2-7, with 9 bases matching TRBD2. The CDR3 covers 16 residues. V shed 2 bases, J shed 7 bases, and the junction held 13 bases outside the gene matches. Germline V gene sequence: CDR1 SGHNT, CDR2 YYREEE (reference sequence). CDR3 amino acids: CASSLRSGAGGGEQYF. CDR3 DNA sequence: TGTGCCAGCAGCTTAAGGTCCGGTGCGGGAGGGGGGGAGCAGTACTTC.

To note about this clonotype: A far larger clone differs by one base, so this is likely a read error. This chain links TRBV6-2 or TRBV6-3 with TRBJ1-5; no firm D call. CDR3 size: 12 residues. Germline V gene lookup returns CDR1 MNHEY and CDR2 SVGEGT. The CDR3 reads CASSSGNHPQHF. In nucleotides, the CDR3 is TGTGCCAGCAGTTCCGGGAATCATCCCCAGCATTTT.

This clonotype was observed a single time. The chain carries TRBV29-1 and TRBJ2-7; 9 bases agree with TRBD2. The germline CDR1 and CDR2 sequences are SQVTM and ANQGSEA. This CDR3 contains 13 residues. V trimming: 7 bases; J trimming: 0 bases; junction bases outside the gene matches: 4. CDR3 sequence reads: CSGKTSGSYEQYF. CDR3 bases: TGCAGCGGGAAGACTAGCGGCTCCTACGAGCAGTACTTC.

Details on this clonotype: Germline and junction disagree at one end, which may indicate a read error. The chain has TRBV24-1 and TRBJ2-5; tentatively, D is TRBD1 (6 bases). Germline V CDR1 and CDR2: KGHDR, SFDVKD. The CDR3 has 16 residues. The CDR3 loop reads CAASDPPGTRGEDQYF. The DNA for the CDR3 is TGTGCCGCCAGTGATCCTCCAGGGACAAGGGGAGAGGACCAGTACTTC.

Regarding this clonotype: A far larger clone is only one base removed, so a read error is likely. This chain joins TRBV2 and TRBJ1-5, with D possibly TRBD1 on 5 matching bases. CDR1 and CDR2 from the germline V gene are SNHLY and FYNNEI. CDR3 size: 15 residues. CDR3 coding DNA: TGTGCCAGCAGCCGAGACAGCCAAATTAATCAGACCCAGCATTTT. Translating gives CASSRDSQINQTQHF.

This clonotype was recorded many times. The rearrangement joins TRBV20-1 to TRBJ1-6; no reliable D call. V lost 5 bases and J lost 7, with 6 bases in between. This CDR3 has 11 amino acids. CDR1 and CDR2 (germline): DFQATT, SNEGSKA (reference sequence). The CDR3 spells CSAAGNSPLHF. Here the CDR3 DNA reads TGCAGTGCTGCCGGGAATTCACCCCTCCACTTT.

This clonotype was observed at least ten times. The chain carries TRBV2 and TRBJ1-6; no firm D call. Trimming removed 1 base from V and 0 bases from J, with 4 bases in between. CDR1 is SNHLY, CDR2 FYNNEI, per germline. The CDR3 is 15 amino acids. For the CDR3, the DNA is TGTGCCAGCAGTGAAGGGCTCTCCTATAATTCACCCCTCCACTTT. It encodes CASSEGLSYNSPLHF.

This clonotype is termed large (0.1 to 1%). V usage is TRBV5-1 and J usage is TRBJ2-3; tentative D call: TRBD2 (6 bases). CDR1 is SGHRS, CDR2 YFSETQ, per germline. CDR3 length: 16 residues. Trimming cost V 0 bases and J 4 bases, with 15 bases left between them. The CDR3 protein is CASSLEQLARADTQYF. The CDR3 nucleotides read TGCGCCAGCAGCTTGGAACAACTAGCAAGGGCAGATACGCAGTATTTT.

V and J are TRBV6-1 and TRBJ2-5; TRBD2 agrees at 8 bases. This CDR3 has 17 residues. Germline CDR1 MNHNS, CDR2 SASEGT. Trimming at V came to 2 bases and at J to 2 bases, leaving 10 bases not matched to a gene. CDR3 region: CASSESLAGCLQETQYF. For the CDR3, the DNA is TGTGCCAGCAGTGAATCATTAGCGGGATGTTTGCAAGAGACCCAGTACTTC.

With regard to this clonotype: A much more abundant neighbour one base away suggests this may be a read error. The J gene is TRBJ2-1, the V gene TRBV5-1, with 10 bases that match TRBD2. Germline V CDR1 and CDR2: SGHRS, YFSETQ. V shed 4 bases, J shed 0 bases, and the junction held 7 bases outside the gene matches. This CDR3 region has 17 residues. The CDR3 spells CASSRFASGSSYNEQFF. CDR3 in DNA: TGCGCCAGCAGCCGTTTTGCTAGCGGGAGCTCCTACAATGAGCAGTTCTTC.

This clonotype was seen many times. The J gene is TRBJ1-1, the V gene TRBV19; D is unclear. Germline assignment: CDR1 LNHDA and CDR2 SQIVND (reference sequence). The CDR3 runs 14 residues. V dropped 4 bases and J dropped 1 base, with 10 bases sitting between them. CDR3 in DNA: TGTGCCAGTAGTAAGGGCGCGGCGAACACTGAAGCTTTCTTT. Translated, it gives CASSKGAANTEAFF.

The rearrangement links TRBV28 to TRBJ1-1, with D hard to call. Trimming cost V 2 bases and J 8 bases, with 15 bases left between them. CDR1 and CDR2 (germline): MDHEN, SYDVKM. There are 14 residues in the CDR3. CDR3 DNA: TGTGCCAGCAGTTTAGTGTACAGTTCATTAGAAGCTTTCTTT. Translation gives CASSLVYSSLEAFF.